A single T cell receptor (beta chain) is shown here with its context. Its antigen is not identified. The record originates from a study of identifying expanded T cells in peripheral blood. TCRdb keeps only in-frame clones here, not all; method: immunoSEQ multiplex PCR. The table includes approximately 100,000 clones, 87% detected once. Collection occurred without any documented infections or immune events in donors. This CDR3 region has 14 residues. CDR1 is MDHEN and CDR2 is SYDVKM in the germline V gene. Trimming removed 0 bases from V and 3 bases from J, with 8 bases in between. Whole-study results and caveats: Clone count variance between approximately two-week samples rose with total template count.

This clonotype was obtained from a person aged 18-70 years in good health. The J gene is TRBJ1-2, the V gene TRBV28, with TRBD1 as a possible D gene (6 bases). The sequenced material came from blood. The CDR3 DNA sequence: TGTGCCAGCAGTTTATGGGACAGATACTATGGCTACACCTTC. Its translation: CASSLWDRYYGYTF.